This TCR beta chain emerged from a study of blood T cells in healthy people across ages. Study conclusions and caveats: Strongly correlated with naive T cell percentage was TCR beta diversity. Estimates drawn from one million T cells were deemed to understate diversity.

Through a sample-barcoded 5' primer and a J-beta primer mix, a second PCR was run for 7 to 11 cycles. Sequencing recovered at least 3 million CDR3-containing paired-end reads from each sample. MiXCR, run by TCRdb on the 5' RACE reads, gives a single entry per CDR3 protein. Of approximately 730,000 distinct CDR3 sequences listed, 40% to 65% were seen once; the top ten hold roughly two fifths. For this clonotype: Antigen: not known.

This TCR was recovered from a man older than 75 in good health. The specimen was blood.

In nucleotides, the CDR3 is TGTGCCAGCAGCTCCAGGACTAGCGGGGCAGACAATGAGCAGTTCTTC. Translation gives CASSSRTSGADNEQFF. The chain carries TRBV3-1 and TRBJ2-1; 12 bases line up with TRBD2. CDR1 is LGHDT and CDR2 is YNNKEL in the germline V gene (reference sequence). The CDR3 runs 16 residues. The V and J ends lost 5 bases and 5 bases, in that order; junction bases with no gene match: 7.